This T cell receptor beta chain was observed in a study of shared clonotypes between healthy human individuals. The study, taken as a whole, reports: At large depth, rarefaction still showed sorted-subset sequencing to be incomplete.

Concerning this clone itself: Antigen: not known. Additional DNA sequences in this sample encode the identical CDR3.

As originally analysed: Sequence data from immunoSEQ were junction-only and lacked quality scores; consequently, filtering differed. Data came from immunoSEQ multiplex PCR; TCRdb stores just in-frame clones and leaves some out. Clone size and the V and J calls come from that table; the DNA yielded D and trimming. The sample lists 2 million to 2.5 million clones, less than 95% seen once, with 0.85% to 1.2% in the top ten. Naive CD8 cells were CD45RO-negative, positively selected for CCR7, excluding terminally differentiated effector memory CD45RA+ cells. There are 14 residues in the CDR3. V was clipped by 0 bases and J by 5 bases; unmatched bases: 5. CDR1 is SGDLS, CDR2 YYNGEE, per germline.

The V call is TRBV9, the J call TRBJ2-7; 7 positions agree with TRBD2. This TCR came from a man younger than 35 in good health. Sequencing used naive CD8+ T cells sorted from blood. The CDR3 bases are TGTGCCAGCAGCGTAGGCGGAGGGACTAACGAGCAGTACTTC. Its protein product is CASSVGGGTNEQYF.